This entry concerns a single T cell receptor beta chain. Only one count was recorded for this clone. There is no known antigen for this receptor. One base away there is no much larger clone; base qualities are not given. The data belong to a study of T cells in localized non-small cell lung cancer (dated by TCRdb to 2020 to 2021). About the investigation overall: The study analyzed T cell repertoires of 200 to 250 early-stage NSCLC patients, comparing tumors and uninvolved tumor-adjacent lungs. A mean age of around 69 years was recorded for the NSCLC patients, of whom more than 120 were male and 107 were female. The cohort was made up of approximately 250 treatment-naive NSCLC patients whose localized lung tumors had been resected. What the study reported, not specific to this receptor: Because multi-region sequencing of the tumors was not done, intratumor heterogeneity could not be ruled out. Since the design was exploratory, TCR variables were selected using unadjusted p-values with no false-discovery rate correction. Higher T cell density in blood was associated with longer overall survival, whereas higher clonality in adjacent lung was associated with shorter survival. Uninvolved tumor-adjacent lung showed the highest T cell clonality, higher than tumor, which suggests more focused antigenic responses in the adjacent lung. A median of 57 of the top 100 tumor clones were detected in paired uninvolved adjacent lung, and around 27 of these tumor clones were also found among the top 100 clones of the paired uninvolved adjacent lung.

TCR beta CDR3 regions were sequenced from DNA using the immunoSEQ Assay. The paper's data handling went like this. To compute T cell density, TCR beta template counts were normalized to usable DNA, which was estimated by amplifying housekeeping genes. Using the preseqR package, richness was estimated by extrapolating to 120,000 templates for tissue samples and 400,000 templates for PBMC samples. Clonality was calculated as one minus Pielou's evenness. Differential abundance testing on productive amino-acid clonotypes, with a minimum total count of 5 and an alpha of 0.1, was used to identify tissue-enriched TCRs. The Jaccard Index and the Morisita Overlap Index were used to measure repertoire overlap between compartments. GLIPH grouped TCR beta CDR3s together with public tetramer-defined viral CDR3s, and a viral motif had to include at least three viral sequences and show V-gene enrichment. This immuneACCESS table, as held by TCRdb, lists in-frame sequences with V and J called but not all clones. Of the missing ones, under half trace to an unresolved V gene in checked studies; the others have no known cause. D and trimming were read from the DNA, whereas the V and J calls and clone size are those reported in that table. The sample includes about 45,000 clones, with around 81% observed a single time. Roughly 15% of the sample is in the top ten clones.

The germline V gene provides CDR1 SGHRS and CDR2 YFSETQ. From the cysteine up to the phenylalanine, the CDR3 has a length of 14 residues. Only the CDR3 DNA stays, 42 bases, in frame from base 1. Deletion took 8 bases off V and 0 bases off J, with a span of 14 bases between the germline ends. At diagnosis, tumor, uninvolved tumor-adjacent lung and peripheral blood were collected and then preserved as a mix of FFPE and fresh-frozen material. For TCR repertoire profiling, blood samples were analyzed as peripheral blood mononuclear cells. This specimen was peripheral blood mononuclear cells, taken before any cancer treatment. This receptor was identified in a man aged 40 to 70 with stage III lung adenocarcinoma. The chain employs TRBV5-1 and TRBJ2-5; no D gene call is confident. CDR3 protein: CASSDAVYQETQYF. The DNA sequence reads TGCGCCAGTTCTGATGCAGTGTACCAAGAGACCCAGTACTTC.